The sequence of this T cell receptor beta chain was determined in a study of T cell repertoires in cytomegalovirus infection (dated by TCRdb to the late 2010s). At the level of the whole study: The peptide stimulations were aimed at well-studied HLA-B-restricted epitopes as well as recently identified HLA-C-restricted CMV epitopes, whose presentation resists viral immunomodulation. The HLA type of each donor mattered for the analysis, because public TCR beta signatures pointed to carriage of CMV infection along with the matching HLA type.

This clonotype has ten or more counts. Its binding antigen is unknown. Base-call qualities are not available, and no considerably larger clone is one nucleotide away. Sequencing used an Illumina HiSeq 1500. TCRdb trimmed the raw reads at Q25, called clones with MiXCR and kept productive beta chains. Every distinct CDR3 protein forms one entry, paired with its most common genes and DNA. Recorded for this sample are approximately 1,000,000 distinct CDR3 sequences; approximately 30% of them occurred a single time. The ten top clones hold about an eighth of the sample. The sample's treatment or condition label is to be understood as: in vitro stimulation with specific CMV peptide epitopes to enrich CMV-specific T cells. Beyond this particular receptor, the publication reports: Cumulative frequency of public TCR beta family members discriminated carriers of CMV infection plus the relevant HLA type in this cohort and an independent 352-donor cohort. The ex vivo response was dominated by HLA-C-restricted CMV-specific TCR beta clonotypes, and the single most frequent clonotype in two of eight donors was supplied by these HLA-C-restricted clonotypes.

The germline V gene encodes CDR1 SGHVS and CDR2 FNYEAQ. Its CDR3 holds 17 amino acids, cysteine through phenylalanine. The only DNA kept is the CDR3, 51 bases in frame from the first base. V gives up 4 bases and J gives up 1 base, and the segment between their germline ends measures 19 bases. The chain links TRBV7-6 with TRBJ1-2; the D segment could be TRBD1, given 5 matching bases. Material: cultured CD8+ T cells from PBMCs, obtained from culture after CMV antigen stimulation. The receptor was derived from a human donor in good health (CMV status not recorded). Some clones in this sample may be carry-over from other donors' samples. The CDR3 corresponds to CASSSGSREMDNYGYTF. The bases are TGTGCCAGCAGCTCAGGGTCACGGGAAATGGATAACTATGGCTACACCTTC.